These 20 T cell receptor beta chains were sequenced from one sample in a study of blood T cell repertoires in COVID-19 (dated by TCRdb to the early 2020s). Receptors were amplified or captured by the immunoSEQ multiplex PCR assay. TCRdb retrieved this table from immuneACCESS and kept in-frame rearrangements only. Not all clones are present; in checked studies, unresolved V genes account for under half, and no reason is known for the remainder. Counted in this sample were nearly 350,000 clones; under 95% of them appeared once. Jointly, the top ten make up around 3.3% of the sample. Sequenced: peripheral blood. The source of these receptors is a woman aged 18-30 years who had recovered from COVID-19.

The genes are TRBV11-3 and TRBJ2-7, with 8 bases that match TRBD1. V dropped 5 bases and J dropped 3; count of bases not matched to a gene: 6. Germline-derived CDR1 and CDR2 are SGHNT and YENEEA. The CDR3 extends over 14 amino acids. The CDR3 sequence: CASSLRDRIYEQYV. As DNA, the CDR3 is TGTGCCAGCAGCCTCCGGGACAGGATCTACGAGCAGTACGTC.

V is TRBV3-1 (or the pseudogene TRBV3-2) and J is TRBJ2-2; D is possibly TRBD1 (7 bases). Germline CDR1 LGHDT, CDR2 YNNKEL (reference sequence). The CDR3 runs 15 residues. V was shortened by 7 bases and J by 1 base, with 13 bases between the two germline ends. The CDR3 nucleotides read TGTGCCAGCAACCCTCAGGGGGGGAACACCGGGGAGCTGTTTTTT. This sequence encodes CASNPQGGNTGELFF.

The V and J genes are TRBV19 and TRBJ1-2, with 8 bases that match TRBD1. The CDR3 spans 14 residues. Germline CDR1 reads LNHDA; CDR2 reads SQIVND (reference sequence). The V segment lost 7 bases and the J segment 6 bases; nucleotides outside the gene matches: 10. The CDR3 is CASNRGSLSDGYTF. DNA of the CDR3: TGTGCCAGTAACAGGGGGTCCCTATCGGATGGCTACACCTTC. Full variable domain (outside the CDR3, taken from reference TRBV19 and TRBJ1-2): DGGITQSPKYLFRKEGQNVTLSCEQNLNHDAMYWYRQDPGQGLRLIYYSQIVNDFQKGDIAEGYSVSREKKESFPLTVTSAQKNPTAFYLCASNRGSLSDGYTFGSGTRLTVV.

The table lists this clone with a few counts. The chain links TRBV4-3 to TRBJ2-3, with D possibly TRBD2 on 7 matching bases. The germline V gene has CDR1 LGHNA and CDR2 YSLEER. The CDR3 totals 17 residues. Between the trimmed V and J ends, which lost 0 bases and 4 bases, there was a span of 17 bases. CDR3 sequence reads: CASSQDFGGPRADTQYF. Here the CDR3 DNA reads TGCGCCAGCAGCCAAGATTTCGGGGGGCCGCGGGCAGATACGCAGTATTTT.

This clone was detected a few times. The gene calls are TRBV24-1 and TRBJ2-7; D is possibly TRBD1 (5 bases). Germline CDR1 and CDR2: KGHDR and SFDVKD. Between the trimmed V and J ends, which lost 4 bases and 5 bases, there was a span of 17 bases. The length of the CDR3 is 15 residues. The CDR3 coding sequence is TGTGCCACCAGTGACCCATGTCAGGGTGCCGACGAGCAGTACGTC. Its translation is CATSDPCQGADEQYV.

The CDR3, as DNA: TGTGCCAGCAGTTACTCGAGGACAGAACCCTCCTACGAGCAGTACGTC. This sequence encodes CASSYSRTEPSYEQYV. The chain combines TRBV6-2 or TRBV6-3 with TRBJ2-7, with D possibly matching TRBD1 (6 bases). Germline values: CDR1 MNHEY, CDR2 SVGEGT. The CDR3 sequence is 16 residues long. V was cut by 0 bases and J by 0 bases, with 12 bases left in between.

The chain has TRBV11-2 and TRBJ2-1; 7 bases fit TRBD2. In germline, CDR1 is SGHAT, CDR2 FQNNGV. This CDR3 spans 16 amino acids. The V segment lost 0 bases and the J segment 3 bases; nucleotides outside the gene matches: 5. The CDR3 loop reads CASSLDVGGFYNEQFF. The DNA of the CDR3 is TGTGCCAGCAGCTTAGATGTGGGAGGGTTCTACAATGAGCAGTTCTTC.

The chain joins TRBV6-5 to TRBJ2-2; tentative D call: TRBD1 (5 bases). This CDR3 contains 15 residues. Deletions cut 1 base from V and 7 bases from J, with 13 bases between. Germline CDR1 is MNHEY and CDR2 is SVGAGI. The CDR3 DNA is TGTGCCAGCAGTTACTACGACAGCCGTAACGGGGAGCTGTTTTTT. Translated, it gives CASSYYDSRNGELFF.

This clone was observed a single time. The chain couples TRBV11-3 to TRBJ2-5; 13 bases align to TRBD2. There are 20 residues in the CDR3. V was clipped by 5 bases and J by 1 base; unmatched bases: 16. Per germline, CDR1 SGHNT and CDR2 YENEEA. This CDR3 is CASSHDPLAGGYFIQETQYF. CDR3 DNA: TGTGCCAGCAGCCACGATCCACTAGCGGGAGGGTACTTCATCCAAGAGACCCAGTACTTC. Variable domain in full (rest from reference TRBV11-3 and TRBJ2-5): EAGVVQSPRYKIIEKKQPVAFWCNPISGHNTLYWYLQNLGQGPELLIRYENEEAVDDSQLPKDRFSAERLKGVDSTLKIQPAELGDSAVYLCASSHDPLAGGYFIQETQYFGPGTRLLVL.

This clone was seen a single time. The chain has TRBV5-1 and TRBJ2-1; TRBD1 is a possible D gene (6 bases). Per the germline V gene, CDR1 is SGHRS and CDR2 is YFSETQ. This CDR3 contains 14 residues. Trimming removed 0 bases from V and 9 bases from J, with 13 bases in between. The DNA for the CDR3 is TGCGCCAGCAGCTTGGTCGGGCCAGGGGCTGAGCAGTTCTTC. Encoded protein: CASSLVGPGAEQFF.

The CDR3 DNA reads TGTGCCTGGAGTAGCGCGGGAGGGCCAACCGGGGAGCTGTTTTTT. This translates into CAWSSAGGPTGELFF. The rearrangement uses TRBV30 and TRBJ2-2; 9 nucleotides line up with TRBD2. The CDR3 loop spans 15 amino acids. After removal of 2 bases from V and 5 bases from J, the junction contained 6 bases not matched to a gene. Germline V CDR1 and CDR2: GTSNPN, SVGIG (reference sequence).

The genes are TRBV5-8 and TRBJ2-5; weak D call: TRBD2 (6 bases). Germline V lookup: CDR1 SGHTS, CDR2 YDEGEE. Trimming took 4 bases from V and 7 from J, leaving 14 bases between them. The CDR3 length is 13 residues. The CDR3 region is CASSPGGSGTQYF. DNA for the CDR3: TGTGCCAGCAGCCCTGGGGGGTCAGGGACCCAGTACTTC.

The chain uses TRBV19 and TRBJ1-1; 10 bases align to TRBD1. The length of the CDR3 is 15 residues. Losses at the gene ends were 6 bases for V and 0 bases for J; bases not matched to a gene: 4. CDR1 is LNHDA and CDR2 is SQIVND in the germline V gene (reference sequence). Here the CDR3 reads CASSRDRGMNTEAFF. The CDR3 DNA reads as TGTGCCAGTAGCCGGGACAGGGGAATGAACACTGAAGCTTTCTTT. The full variable domain, its missing parts supplied by reference TRBV19 and TRBJ1-1, is DGGITQSPKYLFRKEGQNVTLSCEQNLNHDAMYWYRQDPGQGLRLIYYSQIVNDFQKGDIAEGYSVSREKKESFPLTVTSAQKNPTAFYLCASSRDRGMNTEAFFGQGTRLTVV.

This chain links TRBV28 with TRBJ2-2; 10 bases match TRBD1. This CDR3 is 17 amino acids long. V shed 3 bases, J shed 2 bases, and the junction held 6 bases outside the gene matches. Germline loops: CDR1 MDHEN, CDR2 SYDVKM. The CDR3 loop reads CASSFVTGGFNTGELFF. CDR3 in DNA: TGTGCCAGCAGTTTCGTGACAGGGGGCTTTAACACCGGGGAGCTGTTTTTT. The full variable domain, in which reference TRBV28 and TRBJ2-2 provide the parts outside the CDR3, is DVKVTQSSRYLVKRTGEKVFLECVQDMDHENMFWYRQDPGLGLRLIYFSYDVKMKEKGDIPEGYSVSREKKERFSLILESASTNQTSMYLCASSFVTGGFNTGELFFGEGSRLTVL.

This chain uses TRBV7-9 with TRBJ2-2, with D unresolved. The CDR3 loop spans 15 amino acids. Germline-derived CDR1 and CDR2 are SEHNR and FQNEAQ (reference sequence). V was clipped by 1 base and J by 5 bases, with 11 bases between them. The CDR3 DNA follows: TGTGCCAGCAGCTTAGAAAGCACTTATACCGGGGAGCTGTTTTTT. Translating gives CASSLESTYTGELFF.

A remark on this clone: A single base separates this from a much larger clone, so it may be a read error. V and J are TRBV4-3 and TRBJ2-3; 12 positions agree with TRBD2. The CDR3 extends over 15 amino acids. The germline V gene encodes CDR1 LGHNA and CDR2 YSLEER. V was clipped by 5 bases and J by 4 bases; unmatched bases: 4. The CDR3 is CASSATSGSPDTQYF. The CDR3 nucleotides are TGCGCCAGCAGCGCGACTAGCGGGAGCCCAGATACGCAGTATTTT.

This sequence joins TRBV12-5 and TRBJ1-2, with D possibly matching TRBD1 (6 bases). There are 11 residues in the CDR3. CDR1 is LGHNT and CDR2 is FRNRAP in the germline V gene. V was pared by 5 bases and J by 8 bases, with 9 bases between. The CDR3 region has the DNA TGTGCTAGTGGTAATACAGGGGGCTACACCTTC. Translating gives CASGNTGGYTF.

The chain employs TRBV9 and TRBJ2-1, with 8 bases identical to TRBD2. The ends lost 1 base at V and 8 bases at J; junction bases unmatched: 8. This CDR3 comprises 15 residues. CDR1 and CDR2 from the germline V gene are SGDLS and YYNGEE. The CDR3 loop is CASSVLAGFAYEQFF. CDR3 sequence (DNA): TGTGCCAGCAGCGTATTAGCGGGATTTGCCTATGAGCAGTTCTTC.

The V and J genes are TRBV2 and TRBJ1-1; 8 positions agree with TRBD1. CDR1 SNHLY and CDR2 FYNNEI come from the germline V gene. The ends lost 2 bases at V and 1 base at J; junction bases unmatched: 6. The CDR3 is 16 residues long. The CDR3 spells CASSEPRTGRNTEAFF. The CDR3 DNA is TGTGCCAGCAGTGAACCTCGGACAGGGAGGAACACTGAAGCTTTCTTT.

V gene TRBV6-5 combines with J gene TRBJ2-5, with D maybe TRBD2 (6 bases). The CDR3 consists of 15 residues. Germline CDR1 is MNHEY and CDR2 is SVGAGI. V lost 0 bases, J lost 9 bases, and 17 bases lay in between. In nucleotides, the CDR3 is TGTGCCAGCAGTTACTCGCGGGACTTAACGGAGGCCCAGTACTTC. Its translation is CASSYSRDLTEAQYF.